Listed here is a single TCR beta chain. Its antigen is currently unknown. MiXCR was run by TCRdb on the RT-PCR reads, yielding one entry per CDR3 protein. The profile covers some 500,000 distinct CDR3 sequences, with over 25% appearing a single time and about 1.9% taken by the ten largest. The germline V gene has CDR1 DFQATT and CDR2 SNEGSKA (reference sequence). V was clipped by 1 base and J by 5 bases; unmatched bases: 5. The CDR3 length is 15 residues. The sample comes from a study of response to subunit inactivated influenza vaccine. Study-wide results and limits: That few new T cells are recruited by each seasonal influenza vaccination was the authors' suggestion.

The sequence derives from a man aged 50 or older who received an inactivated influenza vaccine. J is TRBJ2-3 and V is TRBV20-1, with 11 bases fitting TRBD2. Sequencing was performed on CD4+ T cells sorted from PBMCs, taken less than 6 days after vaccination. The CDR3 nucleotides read TGCAGTGCTAGAGTTAGCGGGGGGGCCAGAGATACGCAGTATTTT. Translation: CSARVSGGARDTQYF.